These 6 T cell receptor beta chains came from one sample sequenced in a study of T cells in women clearing cervical HPV infection. The data were produced by immunoSEQ multiplex PCR, yet TCRdb's version contains in-frame clones alone and is incomplete. The sample totals tens of thousands of clones. The sequenced sample consisted of blood buffy coat. These receptors came from a woman between 18 and 70 years old with a cervical HPV16 infection that either progressed to CIN3+ or cleared (not recorded which).

For this clone: The read halts 3 residues ahead of the CDR3 end, with the missing end drawn from the germline J gene. The chain couples TRBV18 to TRBJ2-2, with a tentative D call TRBD1 (5 bases). This CDR3 is built from 15 residues. Germline V CDR1 and CDR2: KGHSH, LQKENI. The CDR3 protein is CASSPSNSGANVLFF. Partial CDR3 DNA: TGTGCCAGCTCACCTTCGAACTCTGGGGCCAACGTG.

Notes on this clone: The CDR3 is cut off 3 residues early in the read; its end comes from the germline J gene. This chain uses TRBV20-1 with TRBJ1-2; 7 nucleotides align to TRBD1. The CDR3 has 12 residues. Germline V lookup: CDR1 DFQATT, CDR2 SNEGSKA (reference sequence). The CDR3 loop is CSALTGYLGYTF. The sequenced part of the CDR3 DNA is TGCAGTGCTTTGACAGGGTATTTGGGC.

On this clone itself: The read ends 3 residues shy of where the CDR3 ends; the end is completed using the germline J gene. This chain uses TRBV7-9 with TRBJ1-2; unclear D gene. This CDR3 comprises 13 residues. CDR1 is SEHNR and CDR2 is FQNEAQ in the germline V gene (reference sequence). The sequenced CDR3 bases are TGTGCCAGCAGCTTAGTCGACTACAATGAC. It codes for CASSLVDYND. The whole CDR3 protein reads CASSLVDYNDYTF.

Remarks on this clone: Read sequence stops 3 residues before the CDR3 end, and the germline J gene provides the missing end. V is TRBV7-9 and J is TRBJ1-2; D is possibly TRBD1 (5 bases). CDR1 is SEHNR and CDR2 is FQNEAQ in the germline V gene (reference sequence). This CDR3 region has 13 residues. This chain's CDR3 is CASSFFGGNDYTF. The covered CDR3 bases are TGTGCCAGCAGCTTTTTTGGGGGGAATGAC.

A word on this clone: The read terminates 3 residues before the CDR3 end, so the remaining end is supplied by the germline J gene. The chain joins TRBV10-1 to TRBJ1-6, with D perhaps TRBD1 (5 bases). Per germline, CDR1 WNHNN and CDR2 SYGVQD (reference sequence). CDR3 length equals 12 residues. The CDR3 DNA, read in part, is TGCGCCAGCAGTAAAGACGGGACTCCC. It is translated as CASSKDGTP. The entire CDR3 is CASSKDGTPLHF.

Concerning this clone itself: The read ends 3 residues before the CDR3 terminus; that terminus is restored from the germline J gene. The chain links TRBV20-1 to TRBJ2-7; D not resolved. V gave up 0 bases and J gave up 2 bases, with 11 bases separating them. The germline V gene encodes CDR1 DFQATT and CDR2 SNEGSKA (reference sequence). The length of the CDR3 is 14 residues. The covered CDR3 bases are TGCAGTGCTAGAGACAGGAGAAGAACCTACGAG. Amino acids: CSARDRRRTYE. The CDR3 in full is CSARDRRRTYEQYF.